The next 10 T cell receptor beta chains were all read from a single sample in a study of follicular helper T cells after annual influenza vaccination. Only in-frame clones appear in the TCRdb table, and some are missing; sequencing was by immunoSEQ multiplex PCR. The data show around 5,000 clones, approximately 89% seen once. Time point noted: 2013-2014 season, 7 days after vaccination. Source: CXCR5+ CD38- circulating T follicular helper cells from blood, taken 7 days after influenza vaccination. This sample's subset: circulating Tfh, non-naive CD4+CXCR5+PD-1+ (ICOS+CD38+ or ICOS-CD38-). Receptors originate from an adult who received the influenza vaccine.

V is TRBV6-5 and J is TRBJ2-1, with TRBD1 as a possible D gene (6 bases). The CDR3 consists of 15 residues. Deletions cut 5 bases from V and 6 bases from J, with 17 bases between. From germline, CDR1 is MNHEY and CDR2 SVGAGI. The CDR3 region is CASSPDPGVGNEQFF. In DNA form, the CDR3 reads TGTGCCAGCAGTCCCGACCCAGGGGTAGGCAATGAGCAGTTCTTC.

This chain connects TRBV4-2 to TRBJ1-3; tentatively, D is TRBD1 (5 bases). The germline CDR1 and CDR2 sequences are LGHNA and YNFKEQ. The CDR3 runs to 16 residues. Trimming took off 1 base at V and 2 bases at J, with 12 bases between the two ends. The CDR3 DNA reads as TGTGCCAGCAGCCAAGGCCTGCAGGGAACTGGAAACACCATATATTTT. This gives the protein CASSQGLQGTGNTIYF.

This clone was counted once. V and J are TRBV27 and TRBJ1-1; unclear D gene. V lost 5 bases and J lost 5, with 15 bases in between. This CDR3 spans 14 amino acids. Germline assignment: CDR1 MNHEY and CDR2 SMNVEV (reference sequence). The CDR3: CASSTAHRGTEAFF. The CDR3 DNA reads TGTGCCAGCAGTACGGCTCACCGAGGGACTGAAGCTTTCTTT.

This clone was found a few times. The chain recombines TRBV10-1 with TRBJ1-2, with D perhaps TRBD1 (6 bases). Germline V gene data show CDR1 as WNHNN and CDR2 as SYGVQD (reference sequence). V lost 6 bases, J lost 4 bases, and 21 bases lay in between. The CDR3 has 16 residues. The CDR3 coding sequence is TGCGCCAGCAGCGCGACCTCGCGACAGGTAGTCTATGGCTACACCTTC. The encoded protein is CASSATSRQVVYGYTF.

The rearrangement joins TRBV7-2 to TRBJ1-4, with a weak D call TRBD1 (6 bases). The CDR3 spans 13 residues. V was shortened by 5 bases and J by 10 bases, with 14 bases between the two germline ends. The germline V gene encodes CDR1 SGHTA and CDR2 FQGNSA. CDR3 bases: TGTGCCAGCAGCCGGGACACTCAGGGAAAACTGTTTTTT. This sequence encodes CASSRDTQGKLFF. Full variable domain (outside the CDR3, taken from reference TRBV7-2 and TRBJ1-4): GAGVSQSPSNKVTEKGKDVELRCDPISGHTALYWYRQSLGQGLEFLIYFQGNSAPDKSGLPSDRFSAERTGGSVSTLTIQRTQQEDSAVYLCASSRDTQGKLFFGSGTQLSVL.

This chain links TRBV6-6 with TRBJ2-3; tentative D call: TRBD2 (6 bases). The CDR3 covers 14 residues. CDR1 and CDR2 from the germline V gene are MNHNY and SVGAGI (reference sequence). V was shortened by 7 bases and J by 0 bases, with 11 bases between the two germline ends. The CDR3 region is CASTGLTSTDTQYF. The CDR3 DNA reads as TGTGCCAGCACCGGACTAACGAGCACAGATACGCAGTATTTT.

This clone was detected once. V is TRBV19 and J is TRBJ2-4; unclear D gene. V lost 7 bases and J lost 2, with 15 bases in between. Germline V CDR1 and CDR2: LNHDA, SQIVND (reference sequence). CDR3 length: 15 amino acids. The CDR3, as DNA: TGTGCCAGTACCCCTACGACCAGGACCAAAAACATTCAGTACTTC. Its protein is CASTPTTRTKNIQYF.

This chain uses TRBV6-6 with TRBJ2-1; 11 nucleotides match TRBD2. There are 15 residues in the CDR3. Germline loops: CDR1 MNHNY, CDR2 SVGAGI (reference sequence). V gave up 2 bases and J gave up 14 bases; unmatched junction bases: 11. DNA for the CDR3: TGTGCCAGCAGTTACGGGCTAGCGGGAGGTCATGCGAAGTTCTTC. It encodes CASSYGLAGGHAKFF.

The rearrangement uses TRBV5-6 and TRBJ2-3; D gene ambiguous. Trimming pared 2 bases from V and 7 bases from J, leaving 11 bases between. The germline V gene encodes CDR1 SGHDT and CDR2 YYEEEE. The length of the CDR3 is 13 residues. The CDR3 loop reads CASSFSQRNTQYF. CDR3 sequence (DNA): TGTGCCAGCAGCTTTTCCCAGCGAAATACGCAGTATTTT. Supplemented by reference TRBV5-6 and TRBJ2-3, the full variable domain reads DAGVTQSPTHLIKTRGQQVTLRCSPKSGHDTVSWYQQALGQGPQFIFQYYEEEERQRGNFPDRFSGHQFPNYSSELNVNALLLGDSALYLCASSFSQRNTQYFGPGTRLTVL.

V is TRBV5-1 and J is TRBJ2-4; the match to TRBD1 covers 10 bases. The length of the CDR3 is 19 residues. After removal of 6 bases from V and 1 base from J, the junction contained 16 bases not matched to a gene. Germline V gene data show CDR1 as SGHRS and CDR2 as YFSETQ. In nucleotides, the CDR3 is TGCGCCAGCACCTCCGGAGGTGGGACAGGGGACGTGGCCAAAAACATTCAGTACTTC. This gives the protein CASTSGGGTGDVAKNIQYF. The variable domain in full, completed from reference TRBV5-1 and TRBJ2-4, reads KAGVTQTPRYLIKTRGQQVTLSCSPISGHRSVSWYQQTPGQGLQFLFEYFSETQRNKGNFPGRFSGRQFSNSRSEMNVSTLELGDSALYLCASTSGGGTGDVAKNIQYFGAGTRLSVL.